The entry below gives a single TCR beta chain sequence along with its context. It has no known antigen specificity. There are no base qualities to consult, and no much larger clone falls within one base. The same CDR3 arises from other DNA sequences in this sample as well. The data belong to a study of cytomegalovirus exposure and HLA in healthy donors (dated by TCRdb to the late 2010s). Study-wide context: A later analysis indicated that the roughly 120 validation repertoires were generated on the platform also employed for the 600 to 750 repertoires of the first cohort. High-throughput TCR immunosequencing, statistical association of individual TCRs with disease status, and machine learning were combined to predict cytomegalovirus infection status. In addition to the first cohort of approximately 670 subjects, a separate validation cohort of 120 different subjects was used. The study was designed to test whether signatures of past pathogen exposure could be identified by cataloging public T cell receptors. Study-wide findings and limitations: In a later analysis, TCRs clustered in the first cohort were found to also tend to co-occur in the 110 or so validation repertoires, with 94% of cluster scores above 0. The study listed 164 TCR beta chains as associated with cytomegalovirus. A later analysis had no HLA typing for the validation cohort, so co-occurrence there was scored across all 130 or so repertoires. While some public TCRs were present in many individuals, most TCR sequences turned up only very rarely across donors. According to the authors, the approach could potentially be generalized to other disease states and immunological phenotypes. The classifier was reported to diagnose cytomegalovirus status with high specificity and sensitivity in both the original and validation cohorts. In vitro tests confirmed that a few of the cytomegalovirus-associated TCR beta chains recognize cytomegalovirus antigens.

Library creation used the immunoSEQ multiplex PCR assay. Regarding the original processing steps: A statistical classification framework was developed to diagnose cytomegalovirus status using the catalog of TCR beta chain sequences. Held by TCRdb, this immuneACCESS table contains in-frame sequences only and omits some clones. Under half of the omission traces to an unresolved V gene where checked; the cause of the rest is unknown. The V and J calls and the clone size are those of that table, but D and trimming were determined from the DNA. The sample includes 150,000 to 170,000 clones, with approximately 86% observed a single time. The ten biggest clones cover around 24% of the sample. The donors belonged to the validation cohort of about 120 subjects, which was separate from the approximately 700-subject first cohort. Material for sequencing was PBMCs. The receptor was derived from a man between 18 and 35 years old in good health and CMV-seropositive.

Here the CDR3 is given as CASSLAASYNEQFF. The base sequence is TGTGCCAGCAGTCTAGCGGCCTCCTACAATGAGCAGTTCTTC. Rearrangement joined TRBV6-1 to TRBJ2-1; 7 central nucleotides agree with TRBD2. Taken from the germline V gene, the CDR1 and CDR2 loops are MNHNS and SASEGT. Counted from cysteine to phenylalanine, this CDR3 has 14 amino acids. The retained sequence is limited to the CDR3, 42 bases, with the frame set at the first base. V has 5 bases trimmed and J has 0 bases trimmed; junction bases matching no gene number 1.